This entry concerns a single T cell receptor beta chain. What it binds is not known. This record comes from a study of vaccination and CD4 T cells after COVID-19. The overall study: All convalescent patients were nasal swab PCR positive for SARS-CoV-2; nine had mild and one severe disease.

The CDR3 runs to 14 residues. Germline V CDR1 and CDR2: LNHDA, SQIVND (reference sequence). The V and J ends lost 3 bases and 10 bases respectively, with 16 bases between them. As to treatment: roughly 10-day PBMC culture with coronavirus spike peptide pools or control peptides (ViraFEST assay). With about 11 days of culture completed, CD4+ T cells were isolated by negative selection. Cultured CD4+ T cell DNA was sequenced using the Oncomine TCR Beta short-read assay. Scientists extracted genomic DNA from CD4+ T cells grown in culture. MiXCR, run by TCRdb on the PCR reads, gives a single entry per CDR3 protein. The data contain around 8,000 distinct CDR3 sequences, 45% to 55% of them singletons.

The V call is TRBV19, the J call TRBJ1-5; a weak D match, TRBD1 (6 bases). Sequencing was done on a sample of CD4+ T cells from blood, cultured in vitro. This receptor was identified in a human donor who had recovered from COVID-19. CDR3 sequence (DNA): TGTGCCAGTAGTATCCACCAGCCAGGGGACCCCCAGCATTTT. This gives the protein CASSIHQPGDPQHF. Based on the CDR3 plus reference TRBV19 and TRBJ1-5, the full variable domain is DGGITQSPKYLFRKEGQNVTLSCEQNLNHDAMYWYRQDPGQGLRLIYYSQIVNDFQKGDIAEGYSVSREKKESFPLTVTSAQKNPTAFYLCASSIHQPGDPQHFGDGTRLSIL.